This T cell receptor (beta chain) is from a study of blood T cell repertoires in COVID-19. On the study more broadly: From the United States, Italy and Spain came samples of acute and convalescent COVID-19.

Sequenced by immunoSEQ multiplex PCR; TCRdb stores in-frame clones only, minus some. Seen here are a few hundred thousand clones, approximately 92% observed once, and the top ten hold about 7%. In germline, CDR1 is SGHRS, CDR2 YFSETQ. The CDR3 totals 16 residues. V gave up 0 bases and J gave up 5 bases; unmatched junction bases: 9. The origin of this receptor is a woman in her twenties or thirties with COVID-19, enrolled during active disease. Sequenced: peripheral blood. The chain employs TRBV5-1 and TRBJ2-5, with TRBD1 identical over 8 bases. CDR3: CASSLEPGGASETQYF. The CDR3, as DNA: TGCGCCAGCAGCTTGGAGCCAGGGGGCGCCTCCGAGACCCAGTACTTC.